This T cell receptor (beta chain) stems from a study of vaccination and CD4 T cells after COVID-19. About the research overall: The convalescent group had six males, four females, seven Caucasians, two Asians, one multiracial. Every culture used as a control got a CEFX pool, an HIV-1 Nef pool, or no peptide.

For this clonotype: Its specificity is not known.

Scientists ran DNA taken from cultured CD4+ T cells through the Oncomine TCR Beta short-read assay for sequencing. From cultured CD4+ T cells, genomic DNA was extracted. MiXCR, run by TCRdb on the PCR reads, gives a single entry per CDR3 protein. The table shows 1,200 to 1,500 distinct CDR3 sequences, with approximately 12% occurring only once. Trimming removed 5 bases from V and 5 bases from J, with 27 bases in between. The CDR3 covers 18 residues. Germline CDR1 is KGHSH and CDR2 is LQKENI. Treatment: approximately 9-day PBMC culture with coronavirus spike peptide pools or control peptides (ViraFEST assay). CD4+ T lymphocytes from the unexposed donor were collected before the COVID-19 pandemic (2011-2018).

V and J are TRBV18 and TRBJ2-5; weak D call: TRBD1 (7 bases). The source of this sequence is a human donor in good health. Sequencing was carried out using CD4+ T cells from blood, cultured in vitro. This CDR3 is CASSRSPSAGGGWETQYF. CDR3 nucleotide sequence: TGTGCCAGCTCAAGATCCCCGTCGGCAGGGGGAGGTTGGGAGACCCAGTACTTC.